This is a list of T cell receptor beta chains from one sample in a study of T cells in Graves' hyperthyroidism and ophthalmopathy. MiXCR, applied by TCRdb to the multiplex PCR reads, yields one record per CDR3 protein. The repertoire holds 600,000 to 750,000 distinct CDR3 sequences, with roughly 17% as singletons. Sequenced input: blood. All receptors derive from a man between 45 and 60 years old with Graves' hyperthyroidism. Both conserved end residues are part of each CDR3. Each record gives: CDR3 length, clone size, J gene, V gene, D gene, CDR3 DNA, CDR3 protein. The D gene is left open where the match is weak. Some rows have no size entry. The others give once, few or many, or a class for an expanded clone.

16 many TRBJ2-7 TRBV2 TRBD1 TGTGCCAGCAGTGGGGGACAGGGGGCAAGCTCCTACGAGCAGTACTTC CASSGGQGASSYEQYF
14 NA TRBJ2-3 TRBV18 NA TGTGCCAGCTCACGCACTAGGGACACAGATACGCAGTATTTT CASSRTRDTDTQYF
15 few TRBJ2-1 TRBV5-6 TRBD2 TGTGCCAGCAGCTCAGCTAGCGGACTGCACAATGAGCAGTTCTTC CASSSASGLHNEQFF
12 NA TRBJ1-2 TRBV6-2/TRBV6-3 NA TGTGCCAGCAGCACGACAGGCTATGGCTACACCTTC CASSTTGYGYTF
14 many TRBJ2-1 TRBV6-1 NA TGTGCCAGCAGTGTGGGCAGAAATAACAATGAGCAGTTCTTC CASSVGRNNNEQFF
13 NA TRBJ1-5 TRBV12-3/TRBV12-4 NA TGTGCCAGCAGTTACAGGGTCAATCAGCCCCAGCATTTT CASSYRVNQPQHF
17 NA TRBJ1-4 TRBV29-1 NA TGCAGGAACTCGCGGCCGGGACACTACTCGCCGGGGGAAAAACTGTTTTTT CRNSRPGHYSPGEKLFF
17 many TRBJ2-5 TRBV7-9 NA TGTGCCAGCAGCTTAGGAAGCTGGGCAGGTGATCAAGAGACCCAGTACTTC CASSLGSWAGDQETQYF
14 NA TRBJ1-1 TRBV27 NA TGTGCCAGCAGTTTATCACGGGGAAAAACTGAAGCTTTCTTT CASSLSRGKTEAFF
16 few TRBJ2-1 TRBV20-1 TRBD2 TGCAGTGCTAGAACCCTCGAAGCGGGAAACCGGGATGAGCAGTTCTTC CSARTLEAGNRDEQFF
15 many TRBJ2-1 TRBV11-2 NA TGTGCCAGCAGCTTAGTTCCAGGGCTCTACAATGAGCAGTTCTTC CASSLVPGLYNEQFF
15 many TRBJ2-1 TRBV2 NA TGTGCCAGCAGTCGGGGGACAGAGTTCTACAATGAGCAGTTCTTC CASSRGTEFYNEQFF